Detailed here is one TCR beta chain. The entry originates in a study of blood T cell repertoires in COVID-19. Whole-study context: The United States, Italy and Spain provided the acute and convalescent COVID-19 samples. PBMCs, B-cell-depleted T cells, or T cells provided the cDNA or gDNA that made up the material.

The authors' processing: It was from reference gene primer amplification that nucleated cell counts were estimated. Repertoires were generated with immunoSEQ multiplex PCR, while TCRdb's copy carries only in-frame clones and drops some. The DNA was the basis for D and trimming; V, J and clone size are from that table. Of approximately 120,000 clones listed, over 75% are singletons. Germline CDR1 is SGHDN and CDR2 is FVKESK. The CDR3 extends over 11 amino acids. The V end was cut by 4 bases, the J end by 7 bases, with 7 bases between. Material for sequencing was peripheral blood. This sequence joins TRBV14 and TRBJ1-1; D remains unclear. The receptor was isolated from a woman aged 45-60 years with acute or convalescent COVID-19. For the CDR3, the DNA is TGTGCCAGCAGCCGAGGTCGTGAAGCTTTCTTT. As protein: CASSRGREAFF.